The TCR beta chain under discussion was sequenced for a study of control samples from healthy donors and cancer patients. Generated by immunoSEQ multiplex PCR, the TCRdb table keeps only in-frame clones and is missing some. The table records approximately 70,000 clones, nearly 85% of them present only once. Sequences were obtained from blood. The sequence was obtained from a man in his fifties or sixties in good health.

CDR3 sequence: CASSATSGRVNEQFF. CDR3 sequence (DNA): TGTGCCAGCAGCGCGACTAGCGGGAGGGTCAATGAGCAGTTCTTC. This chain uses TRBV9 with TRBJ2-1; 14 bases are shared with TRBD2. Germline-derived CDR1 and CDR2 are SGDLS and YYNGEE. The CDR3 runs 15 residues. Trimming at V came to 3 bases and at J to 6 bases, leaving 2 bases not matched to a gene.